The sequence of this T cell receptor (beta chain) was determined in a study of cytomegalovirus exposure and HLA in healthy donors. Across the study: Later analysis reported that the 110 or so validation repertoires shared the platform of the 650 to 700 first-cohort repertoires.

The repertoire was sequenced with immunoSEQ multiplex PCR; TCRdb's copy has only in-frame clones and lacks some. This sample has around 250,000 clones, with around 90% found just once. An approximately 120-subject validation cohort, separate from the approximately 700-subject first cohort, supplied the donors. Looked up from germline, CDR1 is SQVTM and CDR2 is ANQGSEA. The CDR3 is 14 residues long. The germline V and J ends were trimmed by 7 bases and 0 bases, with 16 bases remaining between them. Material for sequencing was PBMCs. The gene calls are TRBV29-1 and TRBJ2-7; maybe TRBD1 (5 bases). This receptor was taken from a woman between 18 and 30 years old in good health and CMV-seronegative. The CDR3 DNA reads TGCAGCGCGACGTTCCGGACAAGCTCCTACGAGCAGTACTTC. Its protein product is CSATFRTSSYEQYF.